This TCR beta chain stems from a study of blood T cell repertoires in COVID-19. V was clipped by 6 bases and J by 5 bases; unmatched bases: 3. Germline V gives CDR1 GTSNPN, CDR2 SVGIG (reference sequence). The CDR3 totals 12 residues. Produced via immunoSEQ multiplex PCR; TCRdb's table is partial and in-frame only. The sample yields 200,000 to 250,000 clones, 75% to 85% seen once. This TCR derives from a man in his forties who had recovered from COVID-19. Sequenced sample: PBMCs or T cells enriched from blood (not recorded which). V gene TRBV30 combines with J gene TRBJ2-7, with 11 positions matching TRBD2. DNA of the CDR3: TGTGCCTGTGGGACTAGCGGTAACGAGCAGTACTTC. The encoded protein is CACGTSGNEQYF.